These 24 T cell receptor beta chains were sequenced from one sample in a study of Ad26.COV2.S vaccination and SARS-CoV-2 variants. This table comes from immunoSEQ multiplex PCR, and its TCRdb copy is limited to in-frame clones, with some not included. The data show hundreds of thousands of clones, with roughly 89% seen just once and about 5% held by the top ten. Specified treatment: some 20 received Ad26.COV2.S at low or high dose, single or two shots; about 5 received placebo; per-sample allocation not given. Day 63 following the first vaccine or placebo injection was when the samples were taken. The starting material was peripheral blood, obtained in a trial of Ad26.COV2.S vaccine versus placebo. These receptors all come from a person between 18 and 65 years old who received the Ad26.COV2.S COVID-19 vaccine or a placebo.

The rearrangement links TRBV7-9 to TRBJ2-1; D is possibly TRBD2 (5 bases). V lost 5 bases, J lost 7 bases, and 9 bases lay in between. The germline CDR1 and CDR2 sequences are SEHNR and FQNEAQ (reference sequence). The CDR3 contains 12 residues. The CDR3, as DNA: TGTGCCAGCAGCCATGGAGGTAATGAGCAGTTCTTC. Its translation is CASSHGGNEQFF.

A single count supports this clone. This chain links TRBV6-5 with TRBJ2-5; D is possibly TRBD1 or TRBD2 (5 bases each). Trimming took off 5 bases at V and 3 bases at J, with 13 bases between the two ends. Germline V gives CDR1 MNHEY, CDR2 SVGAGI. The CDR3 consists of 14 residues. The CDR3, as DNA: TGTGCCAGCAGTCCACCAGGGAGAGAAGAGACCCAGTACTTC. Its translation: CASSPPGREETQYF.

V and J are TRBV6-1 and TRBJ2-3; 7 nucleotides match TRBD1. Germline CDR1 MNHNS, CDR2 SASEGT. Unmatched junction bases numbered 13, after V lost 2 bases and J lost 2 bases. The CDR3 consists of 18 residues. For the CDR3, the DNA is TGTGCCAGCAGTGAATGGTACAGGGGCCGCGAATACACAGATACGCAGTATTTT. Amino acid sequence: CASSEWYRGREYTDTQYF.

The chain is built from TRBV5-1 and TRBJ2-5; 11 positions agree with TRBD2. This CDR3 has 15 amino acids. Trimming removed 4 bases from V and 1 base from J; junction bases left unmatched: 3. Germline loops: CDR1 SGHRS, CDR2 YFSETQ. The CDR3 spells CASSQGTSGQETQYF. The CDR3 DNA is TGCGCCAGCAGCCAAGGGACTAGCGGCCAAGAGACCCAGTACTTC.

This chain connects TRBV5-5 to TRBJ1-2; the D gene is possibly TRBD1 (5 bases). V lost 2 bases, J lost 4 bases, and 15 bases lay in between. This CDR3 region has 15 residues. From germline, CDR1 is SGHKS and CDR2 YYEKEE (reference sequence). CDR3 in amino acids: CASSFLGVSSYGYTF. CDR3 nucleotides: TGTGCCAGCAGCTTTCTGGGGGTCTCTAGCTATGGCTACACCTTC.

This chain connects TRBV5-5 to TRBJ2-1; no reliable D call. V lost 0 bases to trimming and J lost 0 bases, with 7 bases between them. The CDR3 has 15 residues. The germline gives CDR1 SGHKS, CDR2 YYEKEE (reference sequence). The CDR3 DNA reads TGTGCCAGCAGCTTGGTAGATAGCTCCTACAATGAGCAGTTCTTC. It is translated as CASSLVDSSYNEQFF. Together with reference TRBV5-5 and TRBJ2-1, the CDR3 gives the full variable domain: DAGVTQSPTHLIKTRGQQVTLRCSPISGHKSVSWYQQVLGQGPQFIFQYYEKEERGRGNFPDRFSARQFPNYSSELNVNALLLGDSALYLCASSLVDSSYNEQFFGPGTRLTVL.

The chain is built from TRBV19 and TRBJ1-2, with D maybe TRBD1 (5 bases). Germline CDR1 LNHDA, CDR2 SQIVND (reference sequence). This CDR3 spans 15 amino acids. Trimming removed 3 bases at V and 1 base at J, with 12 bases between. The CDR3 protein is CASSIAGQNNYGYTF. CDR3 sequence (DNA): TGTGCCAGTAGTATCGCGGGGCAAAATAACTATGGCTACACCTTC.

The chain carries TRBV7-8 and TRBJ2-2; possible D gene TRBD2, 6 bases. Germline V gives CDR1 SGHVS, CDR2 FQNEAQ. This CDR3 is 16 amino acids long. The V end was cut by 3 bases, the J end by 1 base, with 12 bases between. CDR3 amino acids: CASSLPGLWNTGELFF. The DNA for the CDR3 is TGTGCCAGCAGCTTGCCGGGACTTTGGAACACCGGGGAGCTGTTTTTT.

The chain carries TRBV9 and TRBJ1-1, with TRBD1 as a possible D gene (5 bases). The CDR3 is made up of 15 amino acids. The germline V gene encodes CDR1 SGDLS and CDR2 YYNGEE. Between the trimmed V and J ends, which lost 0 bases and 0 bases, there was a span of 9 bases. CDR3 sequence reads: CASSVGHRLNTEAFF. CDR3 in DNA: TGTGCCAGCAGCGTAGGTCACAGGTTGAACACTGAAGCTTTCTTT.

This sequence joins TRBV24-1 and TRBJ2-3; TRBD2 matches at 8 bases. CDR3 length: 16 residues. CDR1 and CDR2 from the germline V gene are KGHDR and SFDVKD. Losses at the gene ends were 1 base for V and 1 base for J; bases not matched to a gene: 3. CDR3: CATSDFTREGTDTQYF. The CDR3 coding sequence is TGTGCCACCAGTGATTTCACGCGGGAGGGCACAGATACGCAGTATTTT.

CDR3 in DNA: TGTGCCAGCAGCTATTCACGGAATCAGCCCCAGCATTTT. This codes for CASSYSRNQPQHF. V and J are TRBV13 and TRBJ1-5, with D hard to call. Trimming removed 4 bases from V and 4 bases from J, with 8 bases in between. CDR1 and CDR2 (germline): PRHDT, FYEKMQ (reference sequence). The CDR3 is 13 amino acids. Variable domain in full (rest from reference TRBV13 and TRBJ1-5): AAGVIQSPRHLIKEKRETATLKCYPIPRHDTVYWYQQGPGQDPQFLISFYEKMQSDKGSIPDRFSAQQFSDYHSELNMSSLELGDSALYFCASSYSRNQPQHFGDGTRLSIL.

The chain uses TRBV27 and TRBJ2-2; no reliable D call. V gave up 1 base and J gave up 3 bases, with 6 bases separating them. The germline CDR1 and CDR2 sequences are MNHEY and SMNVEV (reference sequence). CDR3 size: 14 residues. In DNA, the CDR3 is TGTGCCAGCAGTTTATGGGGTTACACCGGGGAGCTGTTTTTT. As protein: CASSLWGYTGELFF.

Here the CDR3 DNA reads TGCGCCAGCAGCTTTGGCAGACTAGCGGGAGGGAAAAATGAGCAGTTCTTC. Amino acid sequence: CASSFGRLAGGKNEQFF. This chain links TRBV5-1 with TRBJ2-1; 14 bases match TRBD2. The CDR3 covers 17 residues. J gave up 7 bases and V 2 bases, and 8 bases lay outside the gene matches. Germline assignment: CDR1 SGHRS and CDR2 YFSETQ.

The J gene is TRBJ2-7, the V gene TRBV23-1; D is possibly TRBD1 (6 bases). TRBV23-1 qualifies as an ORF whose function is uncertain. The CDR3 extends over 9 amino acids. Trimming removed 7 bases from V and 12 bases from J, with 10 bases in between. The CDR3 here is CASNPGAYF. CDR3 nucleotides: TGCGCCAGCAACCCAGGGGCGTACTTC.

The rearrangement uses TRBV13 and TRBJ1-2; possible D gene TRBD1, 5 bases. Trimming cost V 2 bases and J 6 bases, with 19 bases left between them. This CDR3 has 16 amino acids. Germline values: CDR1 PRHDT, CDR2 FYEKMQ (reference sequence). This CDR3 is CASSLKSRSGYNGYTF. The CDR3 DNA follows: TGTGCCAGCAGCTTAAAAAGTAGGTCAGGGTATAATGGCTACACCTTC.

This sequence joins TRBV28 and TRBJ2-1; D unclear. This CDR3 spans 13 amino acids. V lost 5 bases and J lost 6, with 11 bases in between. Germline V gene sequence: CDR1 MDHEN, CDR2 SYDVKM. The CDR3 loop reads CASSPPGTNEQFF. CDR3 DNA sequence: TGTGCCAGCAGTCCCCCGGGTACCAATGAGCAGTTCTTC.

This clone was detected a few times. This sequence joins TRBV2 and TRBJ1-1; D remains unclear. The V end lost 1 base, the J end lost 0 bases, and 9 bases lay between the germline ends. Germline V gene data show CDR1 as SNHLY and CDR2 as FYNNEI. The length of the CDR3 is 15 residues. The CDR3 loop is CASSEDASMNTEAFF. In DNA form, the CDR3 reads TGTGCCAGCAGTGAAGATGCTTCTATGAACACTGAAGCTTTCTTT. Drawing the rest from reference TRBV2 and TRBJ1-1, the complete variable domain is EPEVTQTPSHQVTQMGQEVILRCVPISNHLYFYWYRQILGQKVEFLVSFYNNEISEKSEIFDDQFSVERPDGSNFTLKIRSTKLEDSAMYFCASSEDASMNTEAFFGQGTRLTVV.

The gene calls are TRBV3-1 (or the pseudogene TRBV3-2) and TRBJ1-1; D not certain. Germline loops: CDR1 LGHDT, CDR2 YNNKEL (reference sequence). V lost 0 bases, J lost 4 bases, and 9 bases lay in between. The CDR3 is 14 amino acids. Here the CDR3 DNA reads TGTGCCAGCAGCCAAGAGGAATGGAGCACTGAAGCTTTCTTT. Its protein is CASSQEEWSTEAFF.

This chain links TRBV25-1 with TRBJ1-3; weak D call: TRBD1 (5 bases). CDR3 size: 11 residues. In germline, CDR1 is MGHDK, CDR2 SYGVNS. V was clipped by 11 bases and J by 6 bases, with 11 bases between them. CDR3 protein: CASKGLNTIYF. The CDR3, as DNA: TGTGCCTCTAAGGGGTTAAACACCATATATTTT.

This clone was observed a single time. V usage is TRBV7-2 and J usage is TRBJ2-7, with 9 bases lining up with TRBD2. V gave up 1 base and J gave up 3 bases; unmatched junction bases: 4. The CDR3 is made up of 15 amino acids. Germline values: CDR1 SGHTA, CDR2 FQGNSA. The CDR3 protein is CASSLGSGRGYEQYF. The CDR3 DNA reads TGTGCCAGCAGCTTAGGTAGCGGGAGAGGCTACGAGCAGTACTTC.

The rearrangement uses TRBV6-1 and TRBJ1-2; a weak D match, TRBD1 (5 bases). With 3 bases removed from V and 8 bases from J, the gap between germline ends came to 13 bases. There are 13 residues in the CDR3. Germline loops: CDR1 MNHNS, CDR2 SASEGT. The CDR3 spells CASSEAGWSGYTF. The CDR3 DNA follows: TGTGCCAGCAGTGAGGCAGGGTGGAGCGGCTACACCTTC.

The V call is TRBV5-6, the J call TRBJ2-3, with no clear D. Trimming removed 2 bases from V and 4 bases from J, with 8 bases in between. Germline V gene lookup returns CDR1 SGHDT and CDR2 YYEEEE. The CDR3 is made up of 13 amino acids. The CDR3 DNA reads TGTGCCAGCAGCTTTAATCAGCCAGATACGCAGTATTTT. This codes for CASSFNQPDTQYF.

The chain combines TRBV18 with TRBJ2-5, with D possibly matching TRBD1 (5 bases). Germline CDR1 and CDR2: KGHSH and LQKENI. Trimming removed 6 bases at V and 5 bases at J, with 13 bases between. The CDR3 has 13 amino acids. The CDR3 loop reads CASSQGIGETQYF. The CDR3 DNA sequence: TGTGCCAGCTCCCAGGGAATTGGGGAGACCCAGTACTTC.

This rearrangement joins TRBV12-5 to TRBJ2-7; 10 bases match TRBD1. The ends lost 1 base at V and 3 bases at J; junction bases unmatched: 3. Germline lookup yields CDR1 LGHNT and CDR2 FRNRAP. CDR3 length equals 15 residues. In DNA form, the CDR3 reads TGTGCTAGTGGTTTGGGACAGGGGGCGAGCTACGAGCAGTACTTC. Its translation is CASGLGQGASYEQYF.